This T cell receptor (beta chain) came from a study of T cells in localized non-small cell lung cancer. The CDR3 consists of 14 residues. V lost 3 bases, J lost 1 base, and 0 bases stayed unmatched. Germline CDR1 reads SGHTA; CDR2 reads FQGNSA. Profiling relied on immunoSEQ multiplex PCR, and the TCRdb table lists in-frame clones only, not all of them. The sample carries some 85,000 clones, 60% to 85% recorded once. As regards this clone: Its matching antigen is unknown. This sequence may be a read error, since a much larger clone differs from it by one base.

General study results and limits: An association was observed between higher blood T cell density and longer overall survival. Of the top 100 tumor clones, median about 53 were in adjacent lung, some 30 among its top 100. One tumor region alone was sequenced, and heterogeneity therefore remains possible. The study found T cell clonality highest in uninvolved adjacent lung, above tumor.

This receptor was identified in a man aged 35 to 69 with stage II squamous cell lung carcinoma. The rearrangement joins TRBV7-2 to TRBJ1-1; 9 bases are shared with TRBD1. The specimen comprised PBMCs, sampled before any cancer treatment. Here the CDR3 DNA reads TGTGCCAGCAGCTTGGACAGGGGGAACACTGAAGCTTTCTTT. Protein product: CASSLDRGNTEAFF. Full variable domain (rest looked up from reference TRBV7-2 and TRBJ1-1): GAGVSQSPSNKVTEKGKDVELRCDPISGHTALYWYRQSLGQGLEFLIYFQGNSAPDKSGLPSDRFSAERTGGSVSTLTIQRTQQEDSAVYLCASSLDRGNTEAFFGQGTRLTVV.